Following are 12 T cell receptor beta chains from one sample sequenced in a study of control samples from healthy donors and cancer patients. TCRdb's table, derived via immunoSEQ multiplex PCR, lists solely in-frame clones and lacks some. The sample shows some 150,000 clones, roughly 95% of them seen only once. Input material: blood. These receptors were collected from a woman in her 30s in good health.

J is TRBJ1-5 and V is TRBV5-5, with unresolved D. Germline loops: CDR1 SGHKS, CDR2 YYEKEE (reference sequence). With 4 bases removed from V and 7 bases from J, the gap between germline ends came to 12 bases. The CDR3 spans 13 residues. CDR3 coding DNA: TGTGCCAGCAGCCCCCCTGGGGTCCAGCCCCAGCATTTT. It is translated as CASSPPGVQPQHF.

The sample holds one count of this clone. This chain connects TRBV5-1 to TRBJ2-7, with D perhaps TRBD1 or TRBD2 (6 bases each). This CDR3 has 16 amino acids. Germline values: CDR1 SGHRS, CDR2 YFSETQ. V shed 0 bases and J shed 1 base, with 14 bases lying between them. The CDR3 coding sequence is TGCGCCAGCAGCTTGGGGTTCGCGGGGACATCCTACGAGCAGTACTTC. Encoded protein: CASSLGFAGTSYEQYF. Complete variable domain (other parts from reference TRBV5-1 and TRBJ2-7): KAGVTQTPRYLIKTRGQQVTLSCSPISGHRSVSWYQQTPGQGLQFLFEYFSETQRNKGNFPGRFSGRQFSNSRSEMNVSTLELGDSALYLCASSLGFAGTSYEQYFGPGTRLTVT.

This sequence joins TRBV29-1 and TRBJ2-1; the D is unclear. Germline assignment: CDR1 SQVTM and CDR2 ANQGSEA. The CDR3 totals 11 residues. Trimming removed 2 bases at V and 7 bases at J, with 6 bases between. CDR3 residues: CSVESGNEQFF. The CDR3, as DNA: TGCAGCGTTGAATCCGGGAATGAGCAGTTCTTC.

The chain employs TRBV5-1 and TRBJ2-1, with 11 bases matching TRBD1. The CDR3 covers 14 residues. The germline gives CDR1 SGHRS, CDR2 YFSETQ. With V trimmed by 5 bases and J by 6 bases, 4 bases remained unmatched. The chain's CDR3 is CASRYGTGGNEQFF. DNA for the CDR3: TGCGCCAGCAGATACGGGACAGGGGGCAATGAGCAGTTCTTC.

The V and J genes are TRBV30 and TRBJ2-3; TRBD1 aligns across 9 bases. The CDR3 has 14 residues. V trimming: 4 bases; J trimming: 6 bases; junction bases outside the gene matches: 8. CDR1 GTSNPN and CDR2 SVGIG come from the germline V gene (reference sequence). For the CDR3, the DNA is TGTGCCTGGAATTCAGGACAGGGGAGGGATACGCAGTATTTT. Amino acids: CAWNSGQGRDTQYF. The whole variable domain, remainder taken from reference TRBV30 and TRBJ2-3, is SQTIHQWPATLVQPVGSPLSLECTVEGTSNPNLYWYRQAAGRGLQLLFYSVGIGQISSEVPQNLSASRPQDRQFILSSKKLLLSDSGFYLCAWNSGQGRDTQYFGPGTRLTVL.

The chain carries TRBV25-1 and TRBJ2-7, with 9 bases matching TRBD2. The CDR3 has 14 amino acids. Per the germline V gene, CDR1 is MGHDK and CDR2 is SYGVNS. The V and J ends lost 8 bases and 1 base, in that order; junction bases with no gene match: 6. Written as DNA, the CDR3 is TGTGCCAGCTCTAGCGGGATGGGTTCCTACGAGCAGTACTTC. Protein sequence: CASSSGMGSYEQYF.

This clone was seen a single time. The rearrangement joins TRBV6-4 to TRBJ2-1; TRBD1 matches at 11 bases. The V gene end was trimmed by 6 bases and the J gene end by 6 bases; junction bases not matched to a gene: 7. Germline CDR1 MRHNA, CDR2 SNTAGT. This CDR3 contains 15 residues. As DNA, the CDR3 is TGTGCCAGCAGAGGAGGACAGGGGGCATCCAATGAGCAGTTCTTC. It encodes CASRGGQGASNEQFF.

This clone showed up just once. The rearrangement joins TRBV10-3 to TRBJ1-4, with unresolved D. The germline V and J ends were trimmed by 7 bases and 5 bases, with 11 bases remaining between them. From germline, CDR1 is ENHRY and CDR2 SYGVKD. The CDR3 has 13 amino acids. CDR3 protein: CAITASPNEKLFF. CDR3 coding DNA: TGTGCCATCACGGCCAGCCCGAATGAAAAACTGTTTTTT.

The chain combines TRBV27 with TRBJ1-4; D is unclear. CDR1 is MNHEY, CDR2 SMNVEV, per germline (reference sequence). Trimming cost V 3 bases and J 8 bases, with 10 bases left between them. The CDR3 is 13 residues long. The CDR3 region is CASSFRLGEKLFF. The DNA for the CDR3 is TGTGCCAGCAGTTTCAGGCTGGGGGAAAAACTGTTTTTT.

V usage is TRBV9 and J usage is TRBJ2-2; D not certain. Germline V CDR1 and CDR2: SGDLS, YYNGEE. The CDR3 runs to 15 residues. V lost 2 bases and J lost 4, with 12 bases in between. The CDR3 DNA sequence: TGTGCCAGCAGCGTGGAAGGGCTGGGCACCGGGGAGCTGTTTTTT. Translated, it gives CASSVEGLGTGELFF.

As DNA, the CDR3 is TGTGCCAGCAAATTACAGGGGGCCATCTCCTACGAGCAGTACTTC. Its translation: CASKLQGAISYEQYF. J is TRBJ2-7 and V is TRBV2, with 9 positions matching TRBD1. Germline loops: CDR1 SNHLY, CDR2 FYNNEI. The V segment lost 7 bases and the J segment 0 bases; nucleotides outside the gene matches: 7. CDR3 size: 15 residues.

This clone was picked up one time. The rearrangement uses TRBV28 and TRBJ1-3; TRBD1 aligns across 7 bases. V gave up 4 bases and J gave up 3 bases; unmatched junction bases: 9. Germline V gene sequence: CDR1 MDHEN, CDR2 SYDVKM. The CDR3 has 16 amino acids. The CDR3 region has the DNA TGTGCCAGCAGTTCCCTAAAGGGACAGAGTGGAAACACCATATATTTT. Protein sequence: CASSSLKGQSGNTIYF. The full variable domain, with the rest looked up from reference TRBV28 and TRBJ1-3, is DVKVTQSSRYLVKRTGEKVFLECVQDMDHENMFWYRQDPGLGLRLIYFSYDVKMKEKGDIPEGYSVSREKKERFSLILESASTNQTSMYLCASSSLKGQSGNTIYFGEGSWLTVV.